This is a list of T cell receptor beta chains from one sample in a study of cytomegalovirus exposure and HLA in healthy donors. Sequencing used immunoSEQ multiplex PCR; TCRdb keeps in-frame clones, though not all of them. The sample consists of 190,000 or so clones, 82% of them appearing once. Sequences were obtained from PBMCs. These receptors all come from a boy aged 2-15 years in good health and CMV-seronegative. CDR3s include the opening cysteine and the closing phenylalanine or tryptophan. Each record gives: CDR3 length, V gene, D gene, clone size, J gene, CDR3 protein, CDR3 DNA. The D gene is left open where the match is weak. Not every row has a clone size; where given, it reads once, few, many or a size class.

15	TRBV7-2	TRBD2	.	TRBJ2-3	CASSSRGDGTDTQYF	TGTGCCAGCAGCTCACGGGGGGATGGCACAGATACGCAGTATTTT
13	TRBV27	.	.	TRBJ2-1	CASSRSSYNEQFF	TGTGCCAGCAGCCGGTCCTCCTACAATGAGCAGTTCTTC
14	TRBV7-9	TRBD1	.	TRBJ2-7	CASSLLGQGYEQYF	TGTGCCAGCAGCTTATTGGGACAGGGCTACGAGCAGTACTTC
16	TRBV6-5	.	.	TRBJ1-4	CASSYSPYPLYEKLFF	TGTGCCAGCAGTTACTCTCCCTATCCCCTTTATGAAAAACTGTTTTTT
17	TRBV29-1	.	.	TRBJ2-1	CSVDGLVYRGLYNEQFF	TGCAGCGTTGACGGCCTGGTTTATCGGGGTCTCTACAATGAGCAGTTCTTC
16	TRBV11-2	TRBD2	.	TRBJ2-7	CASSLRTSGAFYEQYF	TGTGCCAGCAGCCTCAGGACTAGCGGGGCATTCTACGAGCAGTACTTC
14	TRBV5-1	.	.	TRBJ2-5	CASSLAGVQETQYF	TGCGCCAGCAGCTTGGCCGGTGTCCAAGAGACCCAGTACTTC
14	TRBV7-2	.	once	TRBJ2-5	CASSLDWYQETQYF	TGTGCCAGCAGCTTGGACTGGTACCAAGAGACCCAGTACTTC
17	TRBV5-4	TRBD1	.	TRBJ2-6	CASSWGQWGSGANVLTF	TGTGCCAGCAGCTGGGGACAGTGGGGCTCTGGGGCCAACGTCCTGACTTTC
15	TRBV7-7	.	.	TRBJ2-1	CASSLGGPTYNEQFF	TGTGCTAGCAGCTTGGGGGGACCCACCTACAATGAGCAGTTCTTC
14	TRBV27	.	.	TRBJ1-2	CASSSHYRLCGYTF	TGTGCCAGCAGCTCGCACTACCGGCTCTGTGGCTACACCTTC
17	TRBV6-1	.	.	TRBJ1-5	CASSEAWASWNYQPQHF	TGTGCCAGCAGTGAAGCCTGGGCCTCCTGGAACTATCAGCCCCAGCATTTT
16	TRBV7-9	TRBD2	.	TRBJ2-5	CASSLVSGGKKETQYF	TGTGCCAGCAGCTTAGTTAGCGGGGGGAAGAAAGAGACCCAGTACTTC
15	TRBV7-2	TRBD1	once	TRBJ2-7	CASSPIPTGGYEQYF	TGTGCCAGCAGCCCCATCCCGACAGGGGGCTACGAGCAGTACTTC
15	TRBV7-2	.	once	TRBJ2-7	CASSQPVPSSYEQYF	TGTGCCAGCAGCCAACCAGTTCCCAGCTCCTACGAGCAGTACTTC
16	TRBV9	.	.	TRBJ2-5	CASSPRPTGLMETQYF	TGTGCCAGCAGCCCAAGACCCACAGGGTTGATGGAGACCCAGTACTTC
14	TRBV7-2	TRBD1	.	TRBJ2-7	CASSAGTGPYEQYF	TGTGCCAGCAGCGCCGGGACAGGCCCCTACGAGCAGTACTTC
14	TRBV7-7	.	.	TRBJ2-7	CASSSRGSPYEQYF	TGTGCTAGCAGCTCAAGGGGTAGTCCCTACGAGCAGTACTTC
11	TRBV28	.	.	TRBJ2-7	CASSSTYEQYF	TGTGCCAGCAGTTCAACCTACGAGCAGTACTTC
15	TRBV6-6	.	once	TRBJ2-7	CATRKNSRTSYEQYF	TGTGCCACCCGAAAAAATTCCCGGACATCCTACGAGCAGTACTTC
12	TRBV6-5	TRBD2	.	TRBJ2-4	CASSRGGGIQYF	TGTGCCAGCAGCCGCGGGGGGGGCATTCAGTACTTC
8	TRBV20-1	.	.	TRBJ1-2	CSGGEVTF	TGCAGTGGGGGAGAAGTTACCTTC
15	TRBV4-2	.	.	TRBJ2-5	CASSQVVDYGETQYF	TGTGCCAGCAGCCAAGTGGTGGACTACGGAGAGACCCAGTACTTC
14	TRBV16	TRBD1	.	TRBJ1-2	CASSQSGQNYGYTF	TGTGCCAGCAGCCAATCGGGACAGAACTATGGCTACACCTTC
16	TRBV4-3	.	.	TRBJ2-6	CASSGRASSGANVLTF	TGCGCCAGCAGCGGCAGGGCGAGCTCTGGGGCCAACGTCCTGACTTTC
14	TRBV6-5	.	.	TRBJ1-1	CASSYSGGRVWTFF	TGTGCCAGCAGTTACTCGGGGGGGCGCGTTTGGACTTTCTTT
15	TRBV6-1	TRBD1	.	TRBJ2-3	CASSGGQGGADTQYF	TGTGCCAGCAGTGGAGGACAGGGGGGAGCAGATACGCAGTATTTT
16	TRBV19	TRBD2	.	TRBJ2-1	CASSRIPSGVYNEQFF	TGTGCCAGTAGTAGGATCCCTAGCGGGGTCTACAATGAGCAGTTCTTC
14	TRBV7-9	.	.	TRBJ1-1	CASSVRDMNTEAFF	TGTGCCAGCAGCGTACGGGACATGAACACTGAAGCTTTCTTT
15	TRBV12-2	.	.	TRBJ2-1	CASRSRRTGYIEQFF	TGTGCAAGTCGCTCCCGCCGGACAGGGTACATTGAGCAGTTCTTC
14	TRBV7-2	TRBD1	few	TRBJ1-2	CASSVDRGIYGYTF	TGTGCCAGCAGTGTAGACAGGGGCATCTATGGCTACACCTTC
15	TRBV6-6	.	.	TRBJ1-2	CASSYSDSPLRGYTF	TGTGCCAGCAGTTACTCGGACAGCCCCCTCCGTGGCTACACCTTC
15	TRBV19	TRBD1	few	TRBJ1-2	CASSRYSTGGEGYTF	TGTGCCAGTAGTCGCTACTCTACAGGGGGAGAAGGCTACACCTTC
11	TRBV7-8	.	.	TRBJ1-3	CASSQRNTIYF	TGTGCCAGCAGCCAAAGAAACACCATATATTTT
13	TRBV19	.	.	TRBJ1-2	CASSPQGKGGYTF	TGTGCCAGTAGTCCCCAGGGTAAAGGAGGCTACACCTTC
15	TRBV7-9	TRBD2	.	TRBJ2-1	CASSLVGTTGNEQFF	TGTGCCAGCAGCTTAGTAGGGACTACGGGGAATGAGCAGTTCTTC
18	TRBV12-5	TRBD1	.	TRBJ1-2	CASGSPRDRGRGNYGYTF	TGTGCTAGTGGTTCTCCCCGGGACAGGGGGAGAGGGAACTATGGCTACACCTTC
11	TRBV2	.	.	TRBJ2-7	CASRLSYEQYF	TGTGCCAGCAGGTTATCCTACGAGCAGTACTTC
12	TRBV7-9	.	.	TRBJ2-1	CASSSQGSEQFF	TGTGCCAGCAGCTCTCAGGGGTCTGAGCAGTTCTTC
15	TRBV18	.	once	TRBJ1-3	CASSPPGEAGNTIYF	TGTGCCAGCTCACCACCAGGGGAGGCAGGAAACACCATATATTTT
16	TRBV9	.	.	TRBJ2-1	CASSVVADHSYNEQFF	TGTGCCAGCAGCGTAGTGGCGGATCATTCCTACAATGAGCAGTTCTTC
14	TRBV10-3	TRBD2	.	TRBJ2-1	CAADPGTSSNEQFF	TGTGCCGCGGACCCCGGGACTAGTAGCAATGAGCAGTTCTTC
14	TRBV30	.	few	TRBJ1-1	CAWNYRGGGTEAFF	TGTGCCTGGAATTATCGGGGGGGTGGCACTGAAGCTTTCTTT
15	TRBV10-1	TRBD1	.	TRBJ1-5	CAILAGTGDDQPQHF	TGCGCCATCCTGGCCGGGACAGGGGACGACCAGCCCCAGCATTTT
15	TRBV4-1	TRBD1	.	TRBJ2-1	CASSRTGTGRNEQFF	TGCGCCAGCAGCCGAACCGGGACAGGACGGAATGAGCAGTTCTTC